This T cell receptor beta chain was profiled in a study of response to subunit inactivated influenza vaccine. With 5 bases removed from V and 5 bases from J, the gap between germline ends came to 15 bases. The CDR3 is made up of 15 amino acids. A single record per CDR3 protein comes from TCRdb applying MiXCR to the RT-PCR reads. The sample comprises more than 500,000 distinct CDR3 sequences, around 11% of which are singletons, and 9.5% to 12% rests with the top ten. This clonotype has just a few counts. These data also formed part of another study, on T cells expressing NK-cell markers. That source adds: 5'RACE template switching with UMIs produced the TCR beta cDNA.

The origin of this receptor is a man aged 45-60 years who received an inactivated influenza vaccine. The chain recombines TRBV12-3 or TRBV12-4 with TRBJ1-4; no definite D call. Sequenced here: PBMCs from blood, sampled on the day of vaccination. CDR3 loop: CASSPQVAPNEKLFF. The CDR3 region has the DNA TGTGCCAGCAGTCCCCAGGTGGCCCCGAATGAAAAACTGTTTTTT.